This T cell receptor beta chain was sequenced for a study of cytomegalovirus exposure and HLA in healthy donors. Overall study results and limits: The authors reported that TCR beta sequences could predict HLA-A and HLA-B alleles. These predictions were accurate for most subjects in the first cohort.

As regards this clone: Its antigen is not known.

Use of 60 Vbeta and 13 Jbeta primers characterized the PCR. In the original processing: Unique TCR beta chains numbered approximately 80 million in a later analysis, with roughly 9.9 million shared. Assay: immunoSEQ multiplex PCR; the TCRdb copy retains only in-frame clones and omits some. The DNA was the basis for D and trimming; V, J and clone size are from that table. The sample consists of under 200,000 clones, 80% to 90% of them appearing once. Germline CDR1 and CDR2: SGHRS and YFSETQ. V was cut by 4 bases and J by 4 bases, with 15 bases left in between. The CDR3 consists of 15 residues. This rearrangement joins TRBV5-1 to TRBJ2-1, with TRBD1 as a possible D gene (6 bases). The TCR was taken from a young woman in good health and CMV-seronegative. The specimen sequenced was PBMCs. For the CDR3, the DNA is TGCGCCAGCAGCATTCAGGGGAATGGATACAATGAGCAGTTCTTC. Protein: CASSIQGNGYNEQFF.